This is a list of T cell receptor beta chains from one sample in a study of OX40 agonist ivuxolimab in advanced cancers. Here immunoSEQ multiplex PCR was the method, and the copy in TCRdb shows in-frame clones only, minus some. The sample holds 55,000 to 60,000 clones, approximately 75% seen once. Material: CD4+ or CD8+ T cells sorted from blood, obtained in a trial of the OX40 agonist ivuxolimab. The receptors were sampled from an adult with an advanced solid tumor such as melanoma, head and neck, liver or kidney cancer. CDR3s include the opening cysteine and the closing phenylalanine or tryptophan. D genes are given only for firm matches. Only some rows state a clone size, as once, few, many or a class for expanded clones.

j_gene,abundance,v_gene,d_gene,CDR3aa,CDR3nt
TRBJ2-3,NA,TRBV4-2,TRBD2,CASSPGGTDTQYF,TGTGCCAGCAGCCCGGGGGGGACAGATACGCAGTATTTT
TRBJ2-7,NA,TRBV5-1,NA,CASSLEHYSYEQYF,TGCGCCAGCAGCTTGGAACATTACTCCTACGAGCAGTACTTC
TRBJ1-2,once,TRBV27,NA,CASSLGFPYGYTF,TGTGCCAGCAGTTTAGGGTTCCCATATGGCTACACCTTC
TRBJ1-1,NA,TRBV28,NA,CASSAGDTLGTEAFF,TGTGCCAGCAGTGCTGGGGACACTCTAGGGACTGAAGCTTTCTTT
TRBJ2-5,NA,TRBV4-1,NA,CASSRDTGLETQYF,TGCGCCAGCAGCCGGGACACAGGGTTAGAGACCCAGTACTTC
TRBJ1-5,NA,TRBV15,NA,CATSRDLVQSNQPQHF,TGTGCCACCAGCAGAGATCTGGTGCAGAGCAATCAGCCCCAGCATTTT
TRBJ1-1,once,TRBV9,NA,CASSVAPGDTLAAFF,TGTGCCAGCAGCGTAGCCCCCGGGGATACGCTGGCAGCTTTCTTT
TRBJ2-3,once,TRBV4-1,NA,CASSQETRTQYF,TGCGCCAGCAGCCAAGAGACACGCACGCAGTATTTT
TRBJ1-2,NA,TRBV2,TRBD1,CASRGQGNYGYTF,TGTGCCAGCCGAGGACAGGGAAACTATGGCTACACCTTC
TRBJ2-1,NA,TRBV29-1,NA,CSVPQASSYNEQFF,TGCAGCGTGCCCCAAGCGAGCTCCTACAATGAGCAGTTCTTC
TRBJ1-6,NA,TRBV6-5,TRBD1,CASSYIQGANNSPLHF,TGTGCCAGCAGTTACATACAGGGGGCTAATAATTCACCCCTCCACTTT
TRBJ2-2,once,TRBV15,TRBD2,CATSREAGRNTGELFF,TGTGCCACCAGCAGAGAAGCGGGGAGGAACACCGGGGAGCTGTTTTTT
TRBJ2-5,NA,TRBV5-1,NA,CASSWGTQFQETQYF,TGCGCCAGCAGCTGGGGGACACAGTTCCAAGAGACCCAGTACTTC
TRBJ1-1,NA,TRBV6-5,NA,CASSEALRTEAFF,TGTGCCAGCAGTGAAGCGCTTCGGACTGAGGCTTTCTTT
TRBJ1-2,NA,TRBV7-2,NA,CASSLGTGGYTF,TGTGCCAGCAGCCTTGGGACGGGTGGCTACACCTTC
TRBJ1-1,NA,TRBV5-1,TRBD1,CASSLVLGQANTEAFF,TGCGCCAGCAGCTTGGTATTGGGACAGGCTAACACTGAAGCTTTCTTT
TRBJ2-2,once,TRBV19,NA,CASSMLRGNTGELFF,TGTGCCAGTAGTATGTTAAGGGGTAACACCGGGGAGCTGTTTTTT
TRBJ2-7,NA,TRBV5-1,NA,CASSLGDTYEQYF,TGCGCCAGCAGCTTGGGGGACACATACGAGCAGTACTTC
TRBJ2-7,NA,TRBV5-1,NA,CASSSSTGAYEQYF,TGCGCCAGCAGCTCCTCGACAGGAGCCTACGAGCAGTACTTC
TRBJ2-2,once,TRBV28,NA,CASSSPWGVNTGELFF,TGTGCCAGCAGTTCCCCTTGGGGGGTGAACACCGGGGAGCTGTTTTTT
TRBJ2-7,NA,TRBV10-2,TRBD1,CASTDPHRGLYEQYF,TGCGCCAGCACCGACCCCCACAGGGGGCTTTACGAGCAGTACTTC
TRBJ2-5,NA,TRBV6-1,TRBD2,CASSVRTSGETQYF,TGTGCCAGCAGTGTCCGAACTAGCGGAGAGACCCAGTACTTC
TRBJ1-1,NA,TRBV27,NA,CASRLQGLVTEAFF,TGTGCCAGCAGGTTGCAGGGGCTGGTCACTGAAGCTTTCTTT
TRBJ2-3,few,TRBV5-4,TRBD2,CASSLGLAGTDTQYF,TGTGCCAGCAGCTTGGGTCTAGCGGGCACAGATACGCAGTATTTT